These 11 T cell receptor beta chains were all obtained from the same sample, sequenced in a study of cytomegalovirus exposure and HLA in healthy donors. Primers for the PCR totalled 60 Vbeta and 13 Jbeta. Data came from immunoSEQ multiplex PCR; TCRdb stores just in-frame clones and leaves some out. This table has approximately 190,000 clones, over 65% appearing once. The sample comprised PBMCs. These receptors were obtained from a boy aged 2 to 10 in good health and CMV-seronegative.

This rearrangement joins TRBV19 to TRBJ1-6; unclear D gene. Germline CDR1 LNHDA, CDR2 SQIVND (reference sequence). V was trimmed by 7 bases and J by 7 bases, leaving 17 bases between them. There are 15 residues in the CDR3. The CDR3 DNA reads TGTGCCAGTACCCTAGAGAGGCTTTCCAATTCACCCCTCCACTTT. Translation gives CASTLERLSNSPLHF.

DNA for the CDR3: TGTGCCAGCAGGTCTGCTAGCGGGGGGGCCTACAATGAGCAGTTCTTC. Translation: CASRSASGGAYNEQFF. The chain links TRBV5-6 to TRBJ2-1; 12 nucleotides match TRBD2. There are 16 residues in the CDR3. Germline CDR1 and CDR2: SGHDT and YYEEEE. The junction had 5 bases not matched to a gene; V was cut back by 5 bases and J by 2 bases.

The chain couples TRBV5-6 to TRBJ2-1, with 7 bases fitting TRBD2. Germline assignment: CDR1 SGHDT and CDR2 YYEEEE. The CDR3 has 13 residues. J was trimmed by 9 bases and V by 0 bases; bases with no gene match: 3. CDR3 protein: CASSLDGEGEQFF. In DNA form, the CDR3 reads TGTGCCAGCAGCTTGGACGGGGAGGGTGAGCAGTTCTTC.

The chain couples TRBV4-2 to TRBJ1-5; D is unclear. Germline V gene lookup returns CDR1 LGHNA and CDR2 YNFKEQ. With 0 bases removed from V and 3 bases from J, the gap between germline ends came to 6 bases. This CDR3 region has 14 residues. In DNA form, the CDR3 reads TGTGCCAGCAGCCAAGAGGCTTCCAATCAGCCCCAGCATTTT. Amino acid sequence: CASSQEASNQPQHF.

CDR3 residues: CASSRMGAETQYF. CDR3 nucleotides: TGCGCCAGCAGCCGCATGGGGGCAGAGACCCAGTACTTC. This chain joins TRBV5-1 and TRBJ2-5; tentative D call: TRBD1 (6 bases). The CDR3 sequence is 13 residues long. V lost 4 bases and J 4 bases, leaving 11 bases between the germline ends. Germline CDR1 reads SGHRS; CDR2 reads YFSETQ.

The rearrangement joins TRBV4-3 to TRBJ2-7, with D perhaps TRBD2 (6 bases). This CDR3 spans 17 amino acids. Trimming cost V 0 bases and J 0 bases, with 15 bases left between them. The germline gives CDR1 LGHNA, CDR2 YSLEER. In DNA form, the CDR3 reads TGCGCCAGCAGCCAAGATGGGTGGCGGGGTAACTCCTACGAGCAGTACTTC. As protein: CASSQDGWRGNSYEQYF.

The chain is built from TRBV6-5 and TRBJ1-1, with 8 bases identical to TRBD1. V was pared by 7 bases and J by 5 bases, with 3 bases of the junction left unmatched. The V gene's germline CDR1 is MNHEY and CDR2 SVGAGI. The CDR3 contains 12 residues. CDR3 sequence reads: CASTNRGTEAFF. CDR3 nucleotide sequence: TGTGCCAGCACAAACAGGGGGACTGAAGCTTTCTTT.

In its sample, this clone was seen a few times. The rearrangement links TRBV7-9 to TRBJ2-7; D uncertain. V was pared by 0 bases and J by 2 bases, with 14 bases between. Germline CDR1 reads SEHNR; CDR2 reads FQNEAQ (reference sequence). The CDR3 sequence is 16 residues long. The chain's CDR3 is CASSLAPGLAPYEQYF. Written as DNA, the CDR3 is TGTGCCAGCAGCTTAGCCCCTGGTTTAGCCCCCTACGAGCAGTACTTC.

The chain recombines TRBV5-1 with TRBJ1-6, with 7 bases matching TRBD1. The CDR3 length is 14 residues. The V and J ends lost 4 bases and 8 bases, in that order; junction bases with no gene match: 6. Germline V gene lookup returns CDR1 SGHRS and CDR2 YFSETQ. CDR3 loop: CASSPGTDHSPLHF. CDR3 coding DNA: TGCGCCAGCAGCCCGGGGACAGATCATTCACCCCTCCACTTT.

The rearrangement uses TRBV18 and TRBJ1-2, with D possibly matching TRBD1 (6 bases). The CDR3 contains 16 residues. Germline CDR1 reads KGHSH; CDR2 reads LQKENI. V was cut by 2 bases and J by 4 bases, with 17 bases left in between. CDR3 residues: CASSPYPDSSSYGYTF. DNA for the CDR3: TGTGCCAGCTCACCATACCCGGACAGCTCATCCTATGGCTACACCTTC.

The DNA of the CDR3 is TGTGCCAGCAGCCCCACGGGGGTGACAGGGCCTGGAAACACCATATATTTT. Protein sequence: CASSPTGVTGPGNTIYF. The chain is built from TRBV7-6 and TRBJ1-3, with 7 bases identical to TRBD1. Germline V gene data show CDR1 as SGHVS and CDR2 as FNYEAQ. CDR3 length: 17 residues. Trimming cost V 5 bases and J 2 bases; bases outside gene matches: 12.